These 16 T cell receptor beta chains were all obtained from the same sample, sequenced in a study of CD8+CD57+ T cells in acquired aplastic anemia. Using genomic DNA as the template, TCR beta VDJ and CDR3 profiling was carried out. TCRdb fed the reads into MiXCR, producing one record per CDR3 protein. There are fewer than 250,000 distinct CDR3 sequences in the sample; approximately 50% occur only once, and approximately 15% lies in the top ten. Sequencing was carried out using sorted CD4+, CD8+, or CD8+CD57+ T cells (not recorded which) from PBMCs. The source of these receptors is a human donor in good health, serving as a control.

This sequence joins TRBV7-2 and TRBJ1-4; TRBD1 agrees at 8 bases. CDR3 length: 18 amino acids. V shed 2 bases, J shed 1 base, and the junction held 9 bases outside the gene matches. The germline CDR1 and CDR2 sequences are SGHTA and FQGNSA. In nucleotides, the CDR3 is TGTGCCAGCAGCTTACGGCAGGGACAGGATATAACTAATGAAAAACTGTTTTTT. Encoded protein: CASSLRQGQDITNEKLFF.

The chain uses TRBV2 and TRBJ2-5; tentatively, D is TRBD1 or TRBD2 (5 bases each). The CDR3 totals 14 residues. V was pared by 3 bases and J by 4 bases, with 12 bases between. The germline V gene encodes CDR1 SNHLY and CDR2 FYNNEI. CDR3 protein: CASSDGQGRETQYF. The DNA for the CDR3 is TGTGCCAGCAGTGACGGCCAGGGACGAGAGACCCAGTACTTC.

This clonotype is a singleton in its sample. The chain recombines TRBV7-9 with TRBJ2-2; D gene unclear. This CDR3 comprises 13 residues. Looked up from germline, CDR1 is SEHNR and CDR2 is FQNEAQ (reference sequence). The V and J ends lost 1 base and 6 bases respectively, with 6 bases between them. The CDR3 coding sequence is TGTGCCAGCAGCTTAGTCGGATCCGGGGAGCTGTTTTTT. Amino acid sequence: CASSLVGSGELFF.

The chain uses TRBV15 and TRBJ2-5; D call uncertain. Germline CDR1 LNHNV, CDR2 YYDKDF (reference sequence). The CDR3 contains 13 residues. Trimming left V 5 bases short and J 2 bases short, with 9 bases between. The CDR3, as DNA: TGTGCCACCAGCGGAACTGCGCAAGAGACCCAGTACTTC. Its protein product is CATSGTAQETQYF.

Comment on this clonotype: The junction departs from the called germline gene at one end, perhaps through a read error. V usage is TRBV24-1 and J usage is TRBJ1-1; 7 bases match TRBD1. Looked up from germline, CDR1 is KGHDR and CDR2 is SFDVKD. The CDR3 runs 16 residues. CDR3 coding DNA: TGTGCCAGCAGTCCTTGGACAGGAGGCGTGGGGACTGAAGCTTTCTTT. As protein: CASSPWTGGVGTEAFF.

The rearrangement links TRBV6-1 to TRBJ2-1; no reliable D call. The germline gives CDR1 MNHNS, CDR2 SASEGT. This CDR3 has 13 residues. Trimming removed 8 bases from V and 6 bases from J, with 14 bases in between. The CDR3 loop is CASLQPELNEQFF. The CDR3 nucleotides are TGTGCCAGCCTCCAACCGGAGCTCAATGAGCAGTTCTTC.

The rearrangement joins TRBV2 to TRBJ2-7; D ambiguous. Germline CDR1 reads SNHLY; CDR2 reads FYNNEI. The CDR3 contains 14 residues. Trimming left V 1 base short and J 1 base short, with 8 bases between. CDR3 loop: CASSEVGKSYEQYF. For the CDR3, the DNA is TGTGCCAGCAGTGAAGTAGGAAAATCCTACGAGCAGTACTTC. The variable domain in full, with the rest retrieved from reference TRBV2 and TRBJ2-7, is EPEVTQTPSHQVTQMGQEVILRCVPISNHLYFYWYRQILGQKVEFLVSFYNNEISEKSEIFDDQFSVERPDGSNFTLKIRSTKLEDSAMYFCASSEVGKSYEQYFGPGTRLTVT.

This clonotype has just a few counts. The rearrangement joins TRBV7-9 to TRBJ2-3; D may be TRBD2 (5 bases). The germline CDR1 and CDR2 sequences are SEHNR and FQNEAQ (reference sequence). The CDR3 is 14 residues long. The V end was cut by 5 bases, the J end by 2 bases, with 11 bases between. The CDR3 coding sequence is TGTGCCAGCAGCCCCAGACTACCCACAGATACGCAGTATTTT. Translated, it gives CASSPRLPTDTQYF.

This clonotype counts as medium-sized. The chain carries TRBV15 and TRBJ1-6; D is possibly TRBD1 (5 bases). The germline gives CDR1 LNHNV, CDR2 YYDKDF (reference sequence). Trimming cost V 0 bases and J 11 bases, with 11 bases left between them. The CDR3 is 14 amino acids. The CDR3 DNA reads TGTGCCACCAGCAGAGACAGGGTCGGGGCACCCCTCCACTTT. Protein: CATSRDRVGAPLHF.

Many counts were recorded for this clonotype. This rearrangement joins TRBV10-3 to TRBJ2-1; D not certain. Germline CDR1 is ENHRY and CDR2 is SYGVKD. V was clipped by 8 bases and J by 0 bases, with 17 bases between them. There are 16 residues in the CDR3. The CDR3, as DNA: TGTGCCATCGGGCTCAGTACTACGAGCTCCTACAATGAGCAGTTCTTC. Its protein product is CAIGLSTTSSYNEQFF.

The chain joins TRBV9 to TRBJ1-5, with unresolved D. The CDR3 sequence is 14 residues long. V lost 7 bases, J lost 11 bases, and 22 bases lay in between. Germline values: CDR1 SGDLS, CDR2 YYNGEE. CDR3 in amino acids: CASGERATQETQHF. CDR3 DNA sequence: TGTGCCAGCGGCGAAAGGGCTACCCAAGAGACCCAGCATTTT. Full variable domain (outside the CDR3, taken from reference TRBV9 and TRBJ1-5): DSGVTQTPKHLITATGQRVTLRCSPRSGDLSVYWYQQSLDQGLQFLIQYYNGEERAKGNILERFSAQQFPDLHSELNLSSLELGDSALYFCASGERATQETQHFGDGTRLSIL.

In regard to this clonotype: As the CDR3 is not closed by the conserved phenylalanine or tryptophan, this likely results from a read error. Because the CDR3's place on the DNA is in doubt, the DNA is left out and the CDR3 is given as listed by TCRdb. The rearrangement links TRBV7-3 to TRBJ1-6. Germline lookup yields CDR1 SGHTA and CDR2 FQGTGA. Inclusive of both ends, the CDR3 amounts to 10 amino acids. The CDR3 is CASSSTALAG.

This clonotype was seen ten or more times. The chain recombines TRBV15 with TRBJ2-3; unclear D gene. The CDR3 totals 16 residues. The germline gives CDR1 LNHNV, CDR2 YYDKDF (reference sequence). The ends were cut back, 0 bases at V and 1 base at J, with 11 bases in the middle. CDR3 in amino acids: CATSREPGMGTDTQYF. CDR3 bases: TGTGCCACCAGCAGAGAGCCCGGTATGGGCACAGATACGCAGTATTTT.

This chain uses TRBV7-3 with TRBJ2-1, with 10 bases identical to TRBD1. The germline V gene has CDR1 SGHTA and CDR2 FQGTGA. The CDR3 totals 16 residues. With V trimmed by 1 base and J by 6 bases, 6 bases remained unmatched. The CDR3 here is CASSLMTGGSGNEQFF. For the CDR3, the DNA is TGTGCCAGCAGCTTAATGACAGGGGGCTCTGGCAATGAGCAGTTCTTC.

The CDR3 region is CSVGLSGAATDTQYF. The DNA of the CDR3 is TGCAGCGTTGGCCTCAGCGGGGCAGCCACAGATACGCAGTATTTT. The chain carries TRBV29-1 and TRBJ2-3; 7 bases fit TRBD2. The CDR3 totals 15 residues. Germline V gene sequence: CDR1 SQVTM, CDR2 ANQGSEA. V lost 4 bases, J lost 2 bases, and 9 bases stayed unmatched.

This clonotype was observed a handful of times. The chain carries TRBV3-1 and TRBJ2-4, with 10 bases matching TRBD1. V gave up 6 bases and J gave up 8 bases; unmatched junction bases: 7. The CDR3 sequence is 14 residues long. Germline values: CDR1 LGHDT, CDR2 YNNKEL (reference sequence). CDR3 sequence reads: CASSRQGAGDIQYF. The CDR3 DNA follows: TGTGCCAGCAGTCGACAGGGGGCCGGGGACATTCAGTACTTC.